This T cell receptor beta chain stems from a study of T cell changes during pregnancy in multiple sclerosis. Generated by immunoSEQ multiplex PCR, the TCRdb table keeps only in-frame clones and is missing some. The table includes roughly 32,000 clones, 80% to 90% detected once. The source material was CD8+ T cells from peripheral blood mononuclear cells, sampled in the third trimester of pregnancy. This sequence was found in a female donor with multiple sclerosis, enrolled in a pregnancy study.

The CDR3 DNA sequence: TGTGCCAGCAGGCCGGGACAGTCCTACGAGCAGTACTTC. This gives the protein CASRPGQSYEQYF. J is TRBJ2-7 and V is TRBV27; 7 nucleotides agree with TRBD1. With V trimmed by 6 bases and J by 1 base, 3 bases remained unmatched. The CDR3 is 13 amino acids. Germline V CDR1 and CDR2: MNHEY, SMNVEV (reference sequence).